What follows describes a single T cell receptor (beta chain). One entry per CDR3 protein, called by TCRdb with MiXCR from the 5' RACE reads. The repertoire holds some 69,000 distinct CDR3 sequences, with under 20% as singletons. These data originate in a study of T cells of healthy individuals. Losses at the gene ends were 4 bases for V and 8 bases for J; bases not matched to a gene: 4. This CDR3 has 12 residues. The germline gives CDR1 GTSNPN, CDR2 SVGIG (reference sequence). The sequence was obtained from a human donor in good health. The gene calls are TRBV30 and TRBJ2-1, with 8 nucleotides matching TRBD2. The CDR3 DNA is TGTGCCTGGACCGACGGGAGGGATGAGCAGTTCTTC. It translates to CAWTDGRDEQFF.